This T cell receptor beta chain was sequenced in a study of blood T cell repertoires in COVID-19. Study information: Sample material is recorded as cDNA or gDNA derived from T cells, B-cell-depleted T cells, or PBMCs.

The table lists this clone with a count of one. As processed by the authors: By means of reference gene primer amplification, nucleated cell counts were estimated. The protocol was immunoSEQ multiplex PCR, while the TCRdb copy is restricted to in-frame clones and leaves out a portion. That table supplies the V and J calls and clone size; D and trimming were determined from the DNA. The table lists about 170,000 clones, roughly 88% of them singletons, with around 5% in the top ten. Patients from Seattle were sampled longitudinally, starting during active infection. CDR3 size: 17 residues. Germline V lookup: CDR1 SGHRS, CDR2 YFSETQ. V was shortened by 4 bases and J by 0 bases, with 20 bases between the two germline ends.

The gene calls are TRBV5-1 and TRBJ2-7, with a tentative D call TRBD1 (6 bases). The clonotype originates from a young man with COVID-19, enrolled during active disease. The sequenced material came from peripheral blood. The CDR3 DNA is TGCGCCAGCAGCGTGTCGGACAGCCAACTTAGCTCCTACGAGCAGTACTTC. It translates to CASSVSDSQLSSYEQYF.